The TCR beta chain under discussion was sequenced for a study of OX40 agonist ivuxolimab in advanced cancers. Trimming pared 6 bases from V and 9 bases from J, leaving 27 bases between. This CDR3 contains 17 residues. The germline V gene encodes CDR1 MNHEY and CDR2 SMNVEV (reference sequence). Libraries were prepared by immunoSEQ multiplex PCR; TCRdb keeps only in-frame clonotypes and omits some of them. This sample yields 70,000 to 80,000 clones, of which over 90% are seen a single time; around a sixth belongs to the top ten. The chain joins TRBV27 to TRBJ2-1; D is perhaps TRBD1 or TRBD2 (6 bases each). The sequence was collected from an adult with an advanced solid tumor such as melanoma, head and neck, liver or kidney cancer. Sequenced material: CD4+ or CD8+ T cells sorted from blood, taken in a trial of the OX40 agonist ivuxolimab. The CDR3 region has the DNA TGTGCCAGCAGCCCCGCGACTAGTTTGGGGGCCTCTGTTGAGCAGTTCTTC. As protein: CASSPATSLGASVEQFF.